This T cell receptor (beta chain) was found in a study of T cell clusters in autoimmune cytopenias (dated by TCRdb to between 2018 and 2021). Broadly, across the study: Healthy donor controls had a mean age of approximately 50 years and a median age of about 62 years, with about 50% of the roughly 40 female. The median TRB sequencing depth was 51,575 reads per sample, and the median number of distinct TRB clonotypes was a few thousand per sample. Alongside healthy, CLL and autoimmune hepatitis controls, autoimmune cytopenia patients had their peripheral blood TRB and IGH repertoires sequenced at active disease and again during treatment follow-up. The goal of the study was to find out whether patients with autoimmune cytopenia have a disease-specific immune repertoire signature that could be used as a blood-based biomarker. Autoimmune hepatitis repertoires were compared against fewer than 30 age- and sex-matched healthy donors. For primary cytopenia the controls were 25 to 30 age-matched healthy donors, whereas for secondary cytopenia the controls were approximately 15 age-matched CLL patients.

CDR1 and CDR2 are read off the germline V gene (reference sequence) as DFQATT and SNEGSKA. The CDR3 has 12 amino acids, counting the end cysteine and phenylalanine. No DNA is recorded. Paper-wide results and their limitations: Shifts in the TRB repertoire, including less even repertoires in secondary cytopenia and CLL, were mostly a reflection of lymphoma bias and not of autoimmunity. In the comparison of secondary cytopenia with CLL, no cluster-lack signature showed up, apparently because the dominant lymphoma-associated repertoire masked the signature. GLIPH suggested that primary autoimmune cytopenia patients lacked physiological T cell clusters: 45 to 60 clusters were exclusive to healthy donors versus 17 exclusive to patients. Healthy donors showed 2.5 to 3-fold more exclusive TRB clusters than active autoimmune hepatitis patients, consistent with an autoimmunity-wide signature. The T cell clusters were defined in silico only, and their functional role remained to be validated experimentally.

For each sample, TRB amplification used about 270 ng of peripheral blood genomic DNA, equal to 40,000 or so genome equivalents. Multiplex PCR with a touch-down protocol amplified TRB rearrangements, with the TRB-A and TRB-B primer pools combined in a single tube. Illumina adapters and sample indices were added to the amplicons through two consecutive PCR reactions using Phusion HS II polymerase. After gel purification with the NucleoSpin Gel and PCR Clean-up kit, the amplicons were quantified by Qubit and checked for quality on an Agilent 2100 Bioanalyzer. Sequencing of the libraries was performed on an Illumina MiSeq with 600-cycle, single-indexed, paired-end runs. The paper's processing steps were these. MiXCR version 2.1.12 with the default MiXCR reference library was used to align and assemble TRB reads. A clone was defined by each unique CDR3 nucleotide sequence, and the analysis included only productive sequences supported by at least two reads. Repertoire diversity was assessed with alpha-parameterized diversity profiles (alpha 0 to 5), including the Shannon (alpha 1) and Simpson (alpha 2) indices, which were computed with an R script. Combinatorial TRB VJ usage was calculated with the tcR package and was compared between cohorts by principal component analysis performed with ade4. TCRbeta CDR3s were clustered with GLIPH on cohort pairs matched by age and read depth, and cluster frequencies were compared by Wilcoxon test. TCRdb reprocessed the reads, reporting each CDR3 protein sequence once and no DNA. Here the V and J calls rest on TCRdb's processing, not on the authors' analysis. The table for this sample shows around 2,200 distinct CDR3 sequences. The ten largest clones take up around 15% of the sample.

For this clonotype: Its recognized antigen is unknown.

The same data also contributed to another study, on T cell repertoires in aging, cancer and after chemotherapy. Drawing on the second study: Six donor age groups were covered, ranging from 30 or younger up to 70 or older, and each group contained at least three individuals. Control TCR repertoires from healthy donors were recorded over several months to years, and clear clonal overlap was observed across re-sampling. Roughly 9.6 million TCR reads were contained in the full dataset. Significantly lower blood TCR diversity and higher clonality were observed in untreated patients with hematological or solid cancers than in age-matched healthy donors. In healthy donors, the decline in TCR diversity with age was mainly explained by loss of richness, whereas in cancer patients loss of evenness was also found to contribute. An increase in median generation probability over the chemotherapy interval was observed in both cancer cohorts, suggesting that the repertoire was reconstituted through rebound thymic output. The authors noted that the repertoire data do not allow conclusions about immunological memory after chemotherapy. To look at immunoaging and at how T cells reconstitute after chemotherapy, the study profiled TCR beta repertoires in peripheral blood from both healthy donors and cancer patients. The cohort comprised around 220 cancer patients, roughly 94 with hematological and around 130 with solid cancers, plus 95 healthy donors as a reference group. MiXCR versions 2.12 and 3.0.5 were used to process TRB sequences. The repertoire metrics were Shannon diversity, evenness, clonality (calculated as one minus evenness), and diversity profiles parameterized by alpha from 0 to 5. The IGoR algorithm was used to calculate generation probabilities of clones in the paired pre- and post-chemotherapy samples.

This TCR derives from a human donor in good health. Sequencing was done on a sample of peripheral blood. Recombination connected TRBV20-1 to TRBJ2-5. For the CDR3, the sequence is CSARVSQETQYF.